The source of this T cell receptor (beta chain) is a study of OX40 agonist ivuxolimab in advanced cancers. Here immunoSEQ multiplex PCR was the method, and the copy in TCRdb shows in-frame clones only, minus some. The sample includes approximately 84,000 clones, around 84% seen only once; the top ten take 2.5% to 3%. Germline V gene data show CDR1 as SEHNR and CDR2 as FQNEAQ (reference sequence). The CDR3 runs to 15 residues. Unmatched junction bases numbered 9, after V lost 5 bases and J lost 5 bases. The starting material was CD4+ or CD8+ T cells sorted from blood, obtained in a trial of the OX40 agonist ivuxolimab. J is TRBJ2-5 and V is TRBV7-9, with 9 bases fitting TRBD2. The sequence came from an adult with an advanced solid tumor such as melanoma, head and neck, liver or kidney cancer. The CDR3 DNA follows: TGTGCCAGCAGCATGGCAGCGGGGGGCTTTGAGACCCAGTACTTC. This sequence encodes CASSMAAGGFETQYF.